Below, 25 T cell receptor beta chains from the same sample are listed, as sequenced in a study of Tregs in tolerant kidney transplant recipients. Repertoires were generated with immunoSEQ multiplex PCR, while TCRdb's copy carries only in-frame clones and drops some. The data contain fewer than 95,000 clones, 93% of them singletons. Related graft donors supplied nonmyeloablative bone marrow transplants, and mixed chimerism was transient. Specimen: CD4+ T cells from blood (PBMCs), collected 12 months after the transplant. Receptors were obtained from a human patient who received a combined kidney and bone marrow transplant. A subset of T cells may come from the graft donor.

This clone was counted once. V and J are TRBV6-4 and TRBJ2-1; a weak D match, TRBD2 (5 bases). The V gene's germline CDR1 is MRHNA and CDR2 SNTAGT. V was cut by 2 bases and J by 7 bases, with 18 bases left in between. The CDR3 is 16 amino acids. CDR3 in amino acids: CASSDMPGNLGNEQFF. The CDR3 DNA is TGTGCCAGCAGTGACATGCCCGGGAACCTAGGGAATGAGCAGTTCTTC.

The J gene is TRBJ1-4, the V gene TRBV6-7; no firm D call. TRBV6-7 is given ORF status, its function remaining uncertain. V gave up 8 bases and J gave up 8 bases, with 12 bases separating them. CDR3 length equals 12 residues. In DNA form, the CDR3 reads TGTGCCAGCCGACCACTATGCGAAAAACTGTTTTTT. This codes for CASRPLCEKLFF.

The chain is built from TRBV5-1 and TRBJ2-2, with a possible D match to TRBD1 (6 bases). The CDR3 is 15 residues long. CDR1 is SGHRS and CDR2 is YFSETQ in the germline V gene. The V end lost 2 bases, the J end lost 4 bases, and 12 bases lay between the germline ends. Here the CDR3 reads CASSFPQGPTGELFF. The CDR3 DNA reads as TGCGCCAGCAGCTTCCCCCAGGGGCCCACCGGGGAGCTGTTTTTT.

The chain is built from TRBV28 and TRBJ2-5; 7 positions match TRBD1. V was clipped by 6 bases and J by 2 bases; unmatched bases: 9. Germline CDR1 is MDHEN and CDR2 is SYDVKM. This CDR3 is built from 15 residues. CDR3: CASRPNLGQQETQYF. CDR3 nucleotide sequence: TGTGCCAGCAGACCGAACCTGGGACAGCAAGAGACCCAGTACTTC.

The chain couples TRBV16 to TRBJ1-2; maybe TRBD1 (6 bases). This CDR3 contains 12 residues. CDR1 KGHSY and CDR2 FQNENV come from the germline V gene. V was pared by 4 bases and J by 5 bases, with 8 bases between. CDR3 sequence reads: CASSPGVYGYTF. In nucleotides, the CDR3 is TGTGCCAGCAGCCCAGGGGTATATGGCTACACCTTC.

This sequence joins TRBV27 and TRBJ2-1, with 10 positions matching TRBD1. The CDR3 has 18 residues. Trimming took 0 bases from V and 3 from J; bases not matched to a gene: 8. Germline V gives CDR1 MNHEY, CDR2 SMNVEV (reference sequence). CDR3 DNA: TGTGCCAGCAGTTTATCGTTGACAGGGGGCCAACGCTACAATGAGCAGTTCTTC. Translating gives CASSLSLTGGQRYNEQFF.

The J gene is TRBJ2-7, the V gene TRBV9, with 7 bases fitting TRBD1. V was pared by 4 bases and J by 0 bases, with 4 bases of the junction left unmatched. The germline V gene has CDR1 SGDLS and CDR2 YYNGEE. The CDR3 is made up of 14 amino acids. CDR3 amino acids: CASSSRDSSYEQYF. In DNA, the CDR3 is TGTGCCAGCAGCTCCAGGGACAGCTCCTACGAGCAGTACTTC.

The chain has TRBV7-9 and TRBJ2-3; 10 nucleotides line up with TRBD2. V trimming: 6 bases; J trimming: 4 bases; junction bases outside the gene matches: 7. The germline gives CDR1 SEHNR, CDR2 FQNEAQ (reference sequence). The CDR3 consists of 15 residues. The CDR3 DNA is TGTGCCAGCAGGCTCCTAGCGGGAGTGTCAGATACGCAGTATTTT. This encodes CASRLLAGVSDTQYF.

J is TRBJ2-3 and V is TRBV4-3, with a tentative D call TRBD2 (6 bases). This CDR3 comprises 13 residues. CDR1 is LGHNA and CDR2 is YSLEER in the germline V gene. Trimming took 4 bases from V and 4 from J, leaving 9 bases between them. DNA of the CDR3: TGCGCCAGCAGCCGCGGGGACCCAGATACGCAGTATTTT. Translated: CASSRGDPDTQYF.

CDR3 amino acids: CASSYGMGRTKNIQYF. DNA for the CDR3: TGCGCCAGCAGCTATGGGATGGGGAGGACCAAAAACATTCAGTACTTC. The chain carries TRBV4-1 and TRBJ2-4; a weak D match, TRBD2 (6 bases). Germline CDR1 MGHRA, CDR2 YSYEKL. V shed 5 bases and J shed 2 bases, with 16 bases lying between them. This CDR3 comprises 16 residues.

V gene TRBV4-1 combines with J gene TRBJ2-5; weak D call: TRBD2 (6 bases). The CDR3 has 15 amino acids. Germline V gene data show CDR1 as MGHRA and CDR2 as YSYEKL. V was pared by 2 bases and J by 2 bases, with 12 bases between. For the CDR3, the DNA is TGCGCCAGCAGCCAAAAAGGACTATCTCAAGAGACCCAGTACTTC. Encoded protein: CASSQKGLSQETQYF.

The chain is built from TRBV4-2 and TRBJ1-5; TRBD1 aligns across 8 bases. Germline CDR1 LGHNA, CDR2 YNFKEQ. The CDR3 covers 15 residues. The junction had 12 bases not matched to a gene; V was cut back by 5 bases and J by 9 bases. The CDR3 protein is CASSSRQGNRGPQHF. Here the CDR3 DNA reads TGTGCCAGCAGCTCACGACAGGGGAATAGGGGGCCCCAGCATTTT.

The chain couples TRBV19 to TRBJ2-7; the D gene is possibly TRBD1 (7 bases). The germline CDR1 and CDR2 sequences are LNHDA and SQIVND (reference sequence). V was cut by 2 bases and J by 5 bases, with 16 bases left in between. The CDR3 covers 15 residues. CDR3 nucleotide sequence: TGTGCCAGTAGTATAAAGGCAGGGGGAGGAAACGAGCAGTACTTC. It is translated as CASSIKAGGGNEQYF.

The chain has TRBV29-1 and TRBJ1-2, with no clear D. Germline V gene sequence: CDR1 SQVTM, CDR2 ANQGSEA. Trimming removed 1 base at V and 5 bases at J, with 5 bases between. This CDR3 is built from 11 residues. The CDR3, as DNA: TGCAGCGTTGAAGTGACTTATGGCTACACCTTC. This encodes CSVEVTYGYTF.

The CDR3 sequence is CAWSVLSGVETQYF. The DNA for the CDR3 is TGTGCCTGGAGTGTACTGAGCGGAGTAGAGACCCAGTACTTC. The chain is built from TRBV30 and TRBJ2-5; tentative D call: TRBD2 (5 bases). Deletions cut 0 bases from V and 4 bases from J, with 12 bases between. The CDR3 runs to 14 residues. Germline loops: CDR1 GTSNPN, CDR2 SVGIG (reference sequence).

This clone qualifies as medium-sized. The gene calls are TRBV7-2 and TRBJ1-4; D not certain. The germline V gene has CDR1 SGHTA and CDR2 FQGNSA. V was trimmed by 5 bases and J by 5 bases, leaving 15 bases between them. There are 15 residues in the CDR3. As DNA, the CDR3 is TGTGCCAGCAGCCTAGGGCAAAGTCCCAATGAAAAACTGTTTTTT. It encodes CASSLGQSPNEKLFF.

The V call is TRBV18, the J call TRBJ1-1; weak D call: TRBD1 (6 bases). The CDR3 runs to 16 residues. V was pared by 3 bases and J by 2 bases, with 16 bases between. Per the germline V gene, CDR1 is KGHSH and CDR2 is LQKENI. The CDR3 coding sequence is TGTGCCAGCTCACCTACCGACAGGCCCCGAAACACTGAAGCTTTCTTT. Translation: CASSPTDRPRNTEAFF.

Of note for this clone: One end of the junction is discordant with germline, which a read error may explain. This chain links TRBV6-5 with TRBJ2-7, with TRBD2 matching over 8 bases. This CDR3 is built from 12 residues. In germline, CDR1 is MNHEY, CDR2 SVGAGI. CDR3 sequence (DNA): TGTGCCAGCAGTTCCCCCGGGGGGGGCCCTTGCTTC. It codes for CASSSPGGGPCF.

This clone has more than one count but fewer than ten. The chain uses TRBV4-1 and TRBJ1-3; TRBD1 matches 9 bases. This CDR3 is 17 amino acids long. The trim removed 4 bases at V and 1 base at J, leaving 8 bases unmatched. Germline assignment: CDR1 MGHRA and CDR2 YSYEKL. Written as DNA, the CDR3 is TGCGCCAGCAGCCGCATATCGACAGGGGGATCTGGAAACACCATATATTTT. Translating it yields CASSRISTGGSGNTIYF.

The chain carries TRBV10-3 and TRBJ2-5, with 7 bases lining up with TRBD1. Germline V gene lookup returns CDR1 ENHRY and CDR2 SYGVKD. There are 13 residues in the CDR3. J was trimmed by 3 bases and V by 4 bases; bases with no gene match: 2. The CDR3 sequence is CAISGGQEETQYF. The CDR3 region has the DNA TGTGCCATCAGTGGCGGACAGGAAGAGACCCAGTACTTC.

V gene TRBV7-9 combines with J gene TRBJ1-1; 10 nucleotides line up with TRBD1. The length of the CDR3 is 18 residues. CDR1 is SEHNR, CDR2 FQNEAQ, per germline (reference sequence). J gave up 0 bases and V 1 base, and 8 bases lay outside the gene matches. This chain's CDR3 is CASSLGDRGFFMNTEAFF. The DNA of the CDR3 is TGTGCCAGCAGCTTAGGGGACAGGGGTTTCTTCATGAACACTGAAGCTTTCTTT.

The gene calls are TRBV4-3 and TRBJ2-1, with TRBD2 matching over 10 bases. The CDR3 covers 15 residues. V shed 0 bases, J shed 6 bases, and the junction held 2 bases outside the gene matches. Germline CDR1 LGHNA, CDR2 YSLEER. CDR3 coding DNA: TGCGCCAGCAGCCAAGAACTAGCGGGACCCAATGAGCAGTTCTTC. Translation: CASSQELAGPNEQFF.

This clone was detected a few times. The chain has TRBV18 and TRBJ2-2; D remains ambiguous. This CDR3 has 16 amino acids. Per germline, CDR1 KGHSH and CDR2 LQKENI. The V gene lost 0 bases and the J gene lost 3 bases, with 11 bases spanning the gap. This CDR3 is CASSPPISSYTGELFF. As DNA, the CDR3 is TGTGCCAGCTCACCACCGATTAGCTCCTACACCGGGGAGCTGTTTTTT.

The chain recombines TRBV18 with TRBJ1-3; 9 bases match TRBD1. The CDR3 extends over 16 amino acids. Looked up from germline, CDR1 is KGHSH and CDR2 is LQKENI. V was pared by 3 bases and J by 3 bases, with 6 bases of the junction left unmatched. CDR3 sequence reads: CASSPNRGLSGNTIYF. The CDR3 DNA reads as TGTGCCAGCTCACCGAACAGGGGGCTTAGTGGAAACACCATATATTTT.

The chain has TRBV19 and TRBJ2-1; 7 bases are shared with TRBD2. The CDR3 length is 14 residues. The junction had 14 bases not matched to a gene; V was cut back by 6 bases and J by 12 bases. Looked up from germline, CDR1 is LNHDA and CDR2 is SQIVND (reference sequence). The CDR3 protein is CASRKRLAPYGQFF. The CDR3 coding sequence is TGTGCCAGTAGAAAGCGACTAGCTCCCTACGGGCAGTTCTTC.